Detailed here is one T cell receptor beta chain. In making TCR cDNA, 5'RACE template switching added a universal primer site and UMIs to it. TCRdb redid the calling of the 5' RACE reads with MiXCR, one entry per CDR3 protein. Seen here are fewer than 100,000 distinct CDR3 sequences, 4.5% to 6% observed once, and the top ten hold about two fifths. V was pared by 2 bases and J by 1 base, with 4 bases of the junction left unmatched. The CDR3 is 16 residues long. These data belong to a study of T cells after yellow fever vaccination. At the level of the study: Preparation of fractions with low cell numbers was performed using SMART-Seq v4 Ultra Low Input.

The rearrangement uses TRBV12-3 or TRBV12-4 and TRBJ1-5; the match to TRBD1 covers 8 bases. The specimen was CD8+ T cells sorted from PBMCs, collected 10 days after the yellow fever booster vaccination. This sequence originates from a man aged 18 to 30 who received the YFV17D yellow fever vaccine. The CDR3 protein is CASSLLGQGSNQPQHF. The CDR3 nucleotides are TGTGCCAGCAGTTTATTAGGACAGGGCAGCAATCAGCCCCAGCATTTT.